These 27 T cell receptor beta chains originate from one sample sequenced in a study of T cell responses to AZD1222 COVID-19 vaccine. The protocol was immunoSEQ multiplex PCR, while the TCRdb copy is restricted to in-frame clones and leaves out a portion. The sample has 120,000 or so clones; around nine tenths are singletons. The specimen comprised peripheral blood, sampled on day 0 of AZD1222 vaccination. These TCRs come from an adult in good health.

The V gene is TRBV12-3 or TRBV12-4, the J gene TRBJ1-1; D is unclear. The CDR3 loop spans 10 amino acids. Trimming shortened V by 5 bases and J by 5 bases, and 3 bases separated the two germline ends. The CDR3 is CASSGTEAFF. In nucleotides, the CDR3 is TGTGCCAGCAGTGGAACTGAAGCTTTCTTT.

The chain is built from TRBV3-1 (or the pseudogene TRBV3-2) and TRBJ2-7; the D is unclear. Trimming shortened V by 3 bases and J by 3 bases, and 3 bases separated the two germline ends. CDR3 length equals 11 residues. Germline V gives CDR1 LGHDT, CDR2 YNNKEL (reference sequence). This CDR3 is CASSHRYEQYF. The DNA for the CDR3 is TGTGCCAGCAGCCACCGCTACGAGCAGTACTTC.

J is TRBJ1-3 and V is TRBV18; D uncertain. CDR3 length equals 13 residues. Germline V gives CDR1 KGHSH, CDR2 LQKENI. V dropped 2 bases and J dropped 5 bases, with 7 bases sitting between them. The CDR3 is CASSPTTRNTIYF. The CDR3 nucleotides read TGTGCCAGCTCACCAACGACGCGAAACACCATATATTTT.

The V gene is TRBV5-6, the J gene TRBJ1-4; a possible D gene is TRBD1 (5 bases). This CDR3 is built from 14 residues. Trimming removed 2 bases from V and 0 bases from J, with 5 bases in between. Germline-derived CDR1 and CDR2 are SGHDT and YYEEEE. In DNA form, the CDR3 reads TGTGCCAGCAGCTTCAGGGCAACTAATGAAAAACTGTTTTTT. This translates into CASSFRATNEKLFF.

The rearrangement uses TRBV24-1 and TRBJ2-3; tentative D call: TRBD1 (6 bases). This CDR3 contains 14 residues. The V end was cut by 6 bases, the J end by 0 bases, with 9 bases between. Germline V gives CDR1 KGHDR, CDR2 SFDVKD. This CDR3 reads CATSQTGSTDTQYF. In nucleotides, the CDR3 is TGTGCCACCAGTCAAACAGGGAGCACAGATACGCAGTATTTT.

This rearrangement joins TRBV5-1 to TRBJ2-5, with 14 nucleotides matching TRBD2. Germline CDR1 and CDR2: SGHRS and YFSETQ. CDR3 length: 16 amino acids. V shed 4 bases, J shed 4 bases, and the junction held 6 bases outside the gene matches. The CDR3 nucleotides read TGCGCCAGCAGCCTAGGGACTAGCGGGAGTGGAGAGACCCAGTACTTC. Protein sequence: CASSLGTSGSGETQYF.

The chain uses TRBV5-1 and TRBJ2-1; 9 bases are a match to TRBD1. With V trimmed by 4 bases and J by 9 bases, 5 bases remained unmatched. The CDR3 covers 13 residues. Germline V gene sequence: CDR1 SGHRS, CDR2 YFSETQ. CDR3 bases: TGCGCCAGCAGCCGGGACAGGGAGTCTGAGCAGTTCTTC. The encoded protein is CASSRDRESEQFF.

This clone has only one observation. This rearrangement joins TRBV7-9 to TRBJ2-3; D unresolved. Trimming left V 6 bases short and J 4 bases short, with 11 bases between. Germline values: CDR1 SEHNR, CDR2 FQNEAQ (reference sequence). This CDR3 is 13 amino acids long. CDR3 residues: CASSSMGADTQYF. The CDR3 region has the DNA TGTGCCAGCAGTTCGATGGGTGCAGATACGCAGTATTTT.

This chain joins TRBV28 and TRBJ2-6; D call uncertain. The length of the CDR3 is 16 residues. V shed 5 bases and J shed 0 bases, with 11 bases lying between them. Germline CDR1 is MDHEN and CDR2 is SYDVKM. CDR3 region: CASSPASRSGANVLTF. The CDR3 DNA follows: TGTGCCAGCAGTCCCGCAAGTCGCTCTGGGGCCAACGTCCTGACTTTC.

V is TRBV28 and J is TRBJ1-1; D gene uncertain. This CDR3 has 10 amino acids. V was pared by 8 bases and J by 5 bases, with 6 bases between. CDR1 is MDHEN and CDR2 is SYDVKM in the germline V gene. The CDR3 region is CASGRTEAFF. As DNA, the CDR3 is TGTGCCAGCGGGCGAACTGAAGCTTTCTTT.

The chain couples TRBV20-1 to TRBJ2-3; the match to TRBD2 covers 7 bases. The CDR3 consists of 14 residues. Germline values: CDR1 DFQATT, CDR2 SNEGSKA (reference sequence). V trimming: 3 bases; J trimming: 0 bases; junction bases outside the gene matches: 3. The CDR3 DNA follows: TGCAGTGCTAGTGATAGCGGGAGCACAGATACGCAGTATTTT. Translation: CSASDSGSTDTQYF.

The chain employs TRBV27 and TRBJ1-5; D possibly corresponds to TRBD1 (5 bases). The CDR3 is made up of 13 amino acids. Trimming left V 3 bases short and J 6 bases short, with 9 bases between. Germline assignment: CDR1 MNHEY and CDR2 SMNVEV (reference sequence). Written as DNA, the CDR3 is TGTGCCAGCAGTTTGGGGGGGGGTCAGCCCCAGCATTTT. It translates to CASSLGGGQPQHF.

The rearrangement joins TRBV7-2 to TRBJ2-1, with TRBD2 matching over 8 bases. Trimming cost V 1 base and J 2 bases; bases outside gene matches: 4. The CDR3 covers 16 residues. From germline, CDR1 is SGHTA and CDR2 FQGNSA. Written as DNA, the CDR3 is TGTGCCAGCAGCTTAGGTTTAGCGGGGCCCTACAATGAGCAGTTCTTC. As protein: CASSLGLAGPYNEQFF.

This CDR3 is CASSQVLNTEAFF. CDR3 DNA sequence: TGTGCCAGCAGCCAGGTATTGAACACTGAAGCTTTCTTT. This sequence joins TRBV3-1 (or the pseudogene TRBV3-2) and TRBJ1-1, with unresolved D. The CDR3 extends over 13 amino acids. V was trimmed by 3 bases and J by 0 bases, leaving 5 bases between them. Germline assignment: CDR1 LGHDT and CDR2 YNNKEL (reference sequence).

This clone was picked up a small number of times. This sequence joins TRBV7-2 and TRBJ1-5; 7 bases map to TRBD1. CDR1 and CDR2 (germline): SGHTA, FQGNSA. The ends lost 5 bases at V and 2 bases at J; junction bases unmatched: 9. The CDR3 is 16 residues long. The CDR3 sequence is CASSGPTGVGNQPQHF. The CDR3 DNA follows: TGTGCCAGCAGCGGCCCTACAGGGGTCGGCAATCAGCCCCAGCATTTT.

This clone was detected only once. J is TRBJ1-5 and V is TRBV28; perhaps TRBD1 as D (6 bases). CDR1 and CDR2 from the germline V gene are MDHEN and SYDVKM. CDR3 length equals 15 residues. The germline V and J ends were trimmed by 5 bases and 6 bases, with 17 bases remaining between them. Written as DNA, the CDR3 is TGTGCCAGCAGTCTGGAAGGGGGGGCTGTTCAGCCCCAGCATTTT. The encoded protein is CASSLEGGAVQPQHF. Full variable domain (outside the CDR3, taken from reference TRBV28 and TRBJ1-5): DVKVTQSSRYLVKRTGEKVFLECVQDMDHENMFWYRQDPGLGLRLIYFSYDVKMKEKGDIPEGYSVSREKKERFSLILESASTNQTSMYLCASSLEGGAVQPQHFGDGTRLSIL.

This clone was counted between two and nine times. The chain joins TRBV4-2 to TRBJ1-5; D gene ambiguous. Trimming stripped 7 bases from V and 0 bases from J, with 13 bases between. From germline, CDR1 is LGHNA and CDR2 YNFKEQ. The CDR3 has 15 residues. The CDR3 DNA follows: TGTGCCAGCACCATGGACTCCTATAGCAATCAGCCCCAGCATTTT. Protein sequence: CASTMDSYSNQPQHF.

The CDR3 sequence is CASSTRGGYTF. CDR3 nucleotides: TGTGCCAGTAGTACCAGGGGGGGCTACACCTTC. The genes are TRBV19 and TRBJ1-2; TRBD1 matches 7 bases. In germline, CDR1 is LNHDA, CDR2 SQIVND (reference sequence). V dropped 4 bases and J dropped 8; count of bases not matched to a gene: 1. The CDR3 is 11 residues long.

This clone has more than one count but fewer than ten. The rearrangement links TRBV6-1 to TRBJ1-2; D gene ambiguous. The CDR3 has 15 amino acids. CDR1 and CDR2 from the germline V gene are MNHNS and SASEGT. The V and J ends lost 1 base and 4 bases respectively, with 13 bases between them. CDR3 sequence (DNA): TGTGCCAGCAGTGAAGATGTGGGCGCGAGCTATGGCTACACCTTC. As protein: CASSEDVGASYGYTF.

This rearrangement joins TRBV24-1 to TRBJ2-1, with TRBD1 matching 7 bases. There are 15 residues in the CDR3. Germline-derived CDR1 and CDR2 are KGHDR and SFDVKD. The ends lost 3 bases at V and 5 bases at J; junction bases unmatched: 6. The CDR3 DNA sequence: TGTGCCACCAGTGATGTCCCCGGGACAGACAATGAGCAGTTCTTC. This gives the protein CATSDVPGTDNEQFF.

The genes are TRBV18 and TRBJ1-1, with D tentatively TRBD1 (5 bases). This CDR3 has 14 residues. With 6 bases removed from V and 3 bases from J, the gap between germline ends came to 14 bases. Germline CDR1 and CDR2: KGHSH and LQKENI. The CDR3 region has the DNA TGTGCCAGCTCCCTTAAACCGGGGGACACTGAAGCTTTCTTT. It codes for CASSLKPGDTEAFF. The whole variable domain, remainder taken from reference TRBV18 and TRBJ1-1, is NAGVMQNPRHLVRRRGQEARLRCSPMKGHSHVYWYRQLPEEGLKFMVYLQKENIIDESGMPKERFSAEFPKEGPSILRIQQVVRGDSAAYFCASSLKPGDTEAFFGQGTRLTVV.

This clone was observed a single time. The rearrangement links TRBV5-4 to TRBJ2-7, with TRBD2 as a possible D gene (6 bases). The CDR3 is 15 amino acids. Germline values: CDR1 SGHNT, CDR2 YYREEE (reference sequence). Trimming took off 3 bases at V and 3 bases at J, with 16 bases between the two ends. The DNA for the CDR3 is TGTGCCAGCAGCTACTCAGCCGGGACTCACTACGAGCAGTACTTC. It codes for CASSYSAGTHYEQYF.

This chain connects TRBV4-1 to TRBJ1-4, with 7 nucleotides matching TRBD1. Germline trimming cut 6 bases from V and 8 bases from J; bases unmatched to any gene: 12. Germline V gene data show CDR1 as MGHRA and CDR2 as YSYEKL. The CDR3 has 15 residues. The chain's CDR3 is CASRVGTATREKLFF. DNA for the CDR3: TGCGCCAGCAGGGTTGGGACAGCTACTCGGGAAAAACTGTTTTTT.

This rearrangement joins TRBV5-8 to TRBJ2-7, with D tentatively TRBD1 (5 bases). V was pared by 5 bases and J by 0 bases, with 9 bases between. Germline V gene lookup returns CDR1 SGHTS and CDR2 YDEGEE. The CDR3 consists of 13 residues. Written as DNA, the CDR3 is TGTGCCAGCAGGCCCAGGGTCTCCTACGAGCAGTACTTC. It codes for CASRPRVSYEQYF.

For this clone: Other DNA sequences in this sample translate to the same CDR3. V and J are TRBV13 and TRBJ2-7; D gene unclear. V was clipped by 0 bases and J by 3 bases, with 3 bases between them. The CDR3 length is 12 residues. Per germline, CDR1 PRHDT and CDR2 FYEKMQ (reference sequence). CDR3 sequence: CASSLGNYEQYF. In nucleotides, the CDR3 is TGTGCCAGCAGCTTAGGAAACTACGAGCAGTACTTC.

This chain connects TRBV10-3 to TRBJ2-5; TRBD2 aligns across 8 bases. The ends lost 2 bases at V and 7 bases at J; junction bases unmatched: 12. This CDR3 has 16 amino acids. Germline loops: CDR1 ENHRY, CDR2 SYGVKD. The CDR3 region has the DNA TGTGCCATCAGTGAGGAGGGTAGCGGGACTTTGTGGACCCAGTACTTC. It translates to CAISEEGSGTLWTQYF.

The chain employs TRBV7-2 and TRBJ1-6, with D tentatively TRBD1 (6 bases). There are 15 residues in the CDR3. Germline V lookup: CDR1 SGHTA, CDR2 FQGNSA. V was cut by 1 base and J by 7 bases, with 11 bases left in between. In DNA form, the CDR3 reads TGTGCCAGCAGCTTAGGTACAGGGACCAATTCACCCCTCCACTTT. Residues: CASSLGTGTNSPLHF.